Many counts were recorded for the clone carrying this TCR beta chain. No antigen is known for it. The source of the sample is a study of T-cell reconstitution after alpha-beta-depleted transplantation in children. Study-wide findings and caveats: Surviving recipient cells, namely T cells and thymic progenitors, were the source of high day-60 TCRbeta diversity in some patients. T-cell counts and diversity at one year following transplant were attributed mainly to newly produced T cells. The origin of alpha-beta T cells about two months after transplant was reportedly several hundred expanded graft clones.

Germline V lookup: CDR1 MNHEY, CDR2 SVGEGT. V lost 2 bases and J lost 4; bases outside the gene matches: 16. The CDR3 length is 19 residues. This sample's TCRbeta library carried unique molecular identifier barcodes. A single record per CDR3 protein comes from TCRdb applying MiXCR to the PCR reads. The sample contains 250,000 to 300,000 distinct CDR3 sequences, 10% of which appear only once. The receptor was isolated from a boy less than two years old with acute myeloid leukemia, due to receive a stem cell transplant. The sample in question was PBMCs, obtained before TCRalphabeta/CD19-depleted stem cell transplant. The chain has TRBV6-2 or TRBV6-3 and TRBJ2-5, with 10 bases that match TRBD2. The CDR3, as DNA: TGTGCCAGCAGTTACCGATTCTGGACTAGCGGAAGCTCTCCAGAGACCCAGTACTTC. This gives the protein CASSYRFWTSGSSPETQYF.